The rows below give T cell receptor beta chains drawn from one sample of a study of cytomegalovirus exposure and HLA in healthy donors. Clones were sequenced by immunoSEQ multiplex PCR, and TCRdb holds only the in-frame ones, with some missing. Of about 130,000 clones listed, approximately 80% are singletons. Material for sequencing was PBMCs. The receptors derive from a man in his forties in good health and CMV-seronegative. The conserved cysteine and the conserved F or W are not part of the CDR3 here.

V gene	J gene	CDR3 protein
TRBV6-5	TRBJ1-2	ASSTGIHGYT
TRBV6-5	TRBJ2-7	AIRAVSTYEQY
TRBV7-2	TRBJ1-1	ASSPMQGQHTEAF
TRBV6-6	TRBJ2-7	ASSAGTYEQY
TRBV6-4	TRBJ1-2	ASSDPGIGGYT
TRBV5-1	TRBJ1-2	ASSLAQGAVSGYT
TRBV18	TRBJ1-1	ASSDRLDTEAF
TRBV28	TRBJ2-7	ASSKQGTYEQY
TRBV13	TRBJ1-2	ASSLQQVYGYT
TRBV7-9	TRBJ2-7	ASSLKRQGANEQY
TRBV2	TRBJ2-3	ASSVPNRPDTQY
TRBV11-2	TRBJ2-3	ASSLVGGGTDTQY
TRBV7-2	TRBJ2-7	ASSVTGGAEQY
TRBV4-1	TRBJ2-7	ASSHHYEQY
TRBV27	TRBJ2-5	ASSPQGARQETQY
TRBV4-1	TRBJ2-1	ASSQRASSGGNNEQF
TRBV14	TRBJ2-3	ASSQEYTDTQY
TRBV6-6	TRBJ1-2	ASSYSEGSYGYT
TRBV6-6	TRBJ2-3	ASSYGTSSTDTQY
TRBV5-6	TRBJ2-3	ASSGQGDSTDTQY
TRBV7-2	TRBJ2-7	ASRGQGYEQY
TRBV5-1	TRBJ1-5	ASSLGGDQPQH
TRBV29-1	TRBJ2-1	SVVTTSGGAKFYNEQF
TRBV6-1	TRBJ2-2	ASSPAGGTGELF
TRBV6-1	TRBJ2-5	ASERGPLETQY
TRBV9	TRBJ2-1	ASSPGSSGNEQF
TRBV11-1	TRBJ2-1	ASSKDRVSYNEQF
TRBV7-9	TRBJ2-7	SSVQEPSTGVGQY
TRBV10-3	TRBJ1-3	AIGAAGNTIY
TRBV7-9	TRBJ2-6	ASSLVTLYSGANVLT
TRBV13	TRBJ1-3	ASSARGSTGNTIY
TRBV2	TRBJ2-2	ASSYRELSTGELF
TRBV7-3	TRBJ1-2	ASSLDSRDGYT